The 29 T cell receptor beta chains below all came from one sample that was sequenced in a study of blood T cells in healthy people across ages (dated by TCRdb to between 2014 and 2017). Library creation used 5' RACE. Sequencing relied on an Illumina HiSeq 2500. A second 7 to 11 cycle PCR used a sample-barcoded 5' primer and a J-beta primer mix. TCRdb itself trimmed the public reads at Q25 with fastp, ran MiXCR and retained productive beta chains. Rows merge per CDR3 protein into single entries with the most common DNA and genes. Recorded for this sample are 1.4 million or so distinct CDR3 sequences; roughly 43% of them occurred a single time. The ten largest clones take up just over 4% of the sample. What was sequenced was blood. These receptors were obtained from a woman aged 18-29 years in good health.

V is TRBV5-1 and J is TRBJ1-1; TRBD1 might be the D (5 bases). The ends were cut back, 2 bases at V and 3 bases at J, with 11 bases in the middle. Germline assignment: CDR1 SGHRS and CDR2 YFSETQ. The CDR3 loop spans 14 amino acids. For the CDR3, the DNA is TGCGCCAGCAGCTTTTCAGGGTCTCACACTGAAGCTTTCTTT. This translates into CASSFSGSHTEAFF.

The chain combines TRBV28 with TRBJ2-1; TRBD1 agrees at 12 bases. CDR1 is MDHEN, CDR2 SYDVKM, per germline. The J segment lost 7 bases and the V segment lost 3 bases, leaving 13 bases of the junction unmatched. This CDR3 is built from 18 residues. The CDR3 loop reads CASSFQPKGTGGRNEQFF. CDR3 sequence (DNA): TGTGCCAGCAGTTTCCAACCTAAAGGGACAGGGGGCAGGAATGAGCAGTTCTTC.

This chain uses TRBV6-5 with TRBJ1-2; D not certain. The germline V gene has CDR1 MNHEY and CDR2 SVGAGI. The CDR3 length is 15 residues. V lost 0 bases and J 3 bases, leaving 11 bases between the germline ends. The CDR3 loop reads CASSYSAQNHYGYTF. CDR3 in DNA: TGTGCCAGCAGTTACTCAGCACAGAATCACTATGGCTACACCTTC.

The chain carries TRBV5-1 and TRBJ1-1; no definite D call. The germline V and J ends were trimmed by 1 base and 0 bases, with 16 bases remaining between them. This CDR3 is 17 amino acids long. Germline V gene data show CDR1 as SGHRS and CDR2 as YFSETQ. The CDR3 DNA sequence: TGCGCCAGCAGCTTGTTCGGAGCAAGTACTATGAACACTGAAGCTTTCTTT. This codes for CASSLFGASTMNTEAFF.

The chain is built from TRBV15 and TRBJ1-1, with no clear D. CDR3 size: 16 residues. Germline CDR1 and CDR2: LNHNV and YYDKDF (reference sequence). Between the trimmed V and J ends, which lost 0 bases and 4 bases, there was a span of 15 bases. The DNA for the CDR3 is TGTGCCACCAGCAGAGAAGGAGGTCTCGGAGGCACTGAAGCTTTCTTT. This codes for CATSREGGLGGTEAFF. The full variable domain, its missing parts supplied by reference TRBV15 and TRBJ1-1, is DAMVIQNPRYQVTQFGKPVTLSCSQTLNHNVMYWYQQKSSQAPKLLFHYYDKDFNNEADTPDNFQSRRPNTSFCFLDIRSPGLGDTAMYLCATSREGGLGGTEAFFGQGTRLTVV.

The chain carries TRBV30 and TRBJ1-5; weak D call: TRBD1 (5 bases). V was pared by 5 bases and J by 1 base, with 9 bases between. The length of the CDR3 is 13 residues. Per the germline V gene, CDR1 is GTSNPN and CDR2 is SVGIG (reference sequence). The chain's CDR3 is CAWGGGSNQPQHF. The CDR3 DNA follows: TGTGCCTGGGGGGGAGGGAGCAATCAGCCCCAGCATTTT.

This clonotype was picked up a small number of times. The V and J genes are TRBV7-2 and TRBJ1-5; TRBD1 matches 11 bases. CDR1 is SGHTA, CDR2 FQGNSA, per germline. V trimming: 5 bases; J trimming: 0 bases; junction bases outside the gene matches: 9. The CDR3 loop spans 18 amino acids. CDR3: CASSPGTGGSYSNQPQHF. For the CDR3, the DNA is TGTGCCAGCAGCCCCGGGACAGGGGGGAGTTATAGCAATCAGCCCCAGCATTTT.

The chain uses TRBV12-3 or TRBV12-4 and TRBJ2-5, with D hard to call. The ends were cut back, 6 bases at V and 4 bases at J, with 18 bases in the middle. The CDR3 runs to 15 residues. The CDR3 DNA reads as TGTGCCAGCAGGCAAGGGTCGGGTAGATCAGAGACCCAGTACTTC. Translating it yields CASRQGSGRSETQYF.

The chain has TRBV29-1 and TRBJ2-1, with D perhaps matching TRBD1 or TRBD2 (5 bases each). Per the germline V gene, CDR1 is SQVTM and CDR2 is ANQGSEA. The CDR3 consists of 11 residues. V lost 8 bases, J lost 12 bases, and 17 bases lay in between. CDR3 loop: CSPQVGGTQFF. CDR3 nucleotides: TGCAGCCCCCAAGTTGGGGGAACGCAGTTCTTC.

This clonotype has only a few counts. The genes are TRBV4-1 and TRBJ1-2; 8 bases are shared with TRBD1. From germline, CDR1 is MGHRA and CDR2 YSYEKL. V dropped 5 bases and J dropped 9; count of bases not matched to a gene: 17. There are 16 residues in the CDR3. In DNA, the CDR3 is TGCGCCAGCAGCACCCATATACTGACAGGGGTAGTGAGCTACACCTTC. Its protein is CASSTHILTGVVSYTF.

The V and J genes are TRBV25-1 and TRBJ1-1; 9 bases fit TRBD1. The germline V gene has CDR1 MGHDK and CDR2 SYGVNS. The CDR3 extends over 15 amino acids. Trimming at V came to 3 bases and at J to 5 bases, leaving 7 bases not matched to a gene. CDR3 DNA: TGTGCCAGCAGTGACCCCGGGACAGGGAGGACTGAAGCTTTCTTT. Amino acids: CASSDPGTGRTEAFF.

This clonotype was seen a few times. V usage is TRBV12-3 or TRBV12-4 and J usage is TRBJ1-2; D might be TRBD1 (5 bases). CDR3 length: 14 amino acids. Trimming took off 0 bases at V and 5 bases at J, with 10 bases between the two ends. The CDR3 nucleotides read TGTGCCAGCAGTTTAGCTTCAGGGATATATGGCTACACCTTC. Translating gives CASSLASGIYGYTF.

The rearrangement uses TRBV6-2 or TRBV6-3 and TRBJ2-1; 15 bases map to TRBD2. The CDR3 totals 17 residues. Germline V lookup: CDR1 MNHEY, CDR2 SVGEGT. V gave up 7 bases and J gave up 8 bases; unmatched junction bases: 12. The CDR3 DNA reads as TGTGCCAGCACCAACCACCTTAGGACTAGCGGGGGGGATGAGCAGTTCTTC. Protein: CASTNHLRTSGGDEQFF.

Only a few counts were recorded for this clonotype. The chain joins TRBV6-5 to TRBJ1-6, with D unresolved. V shed 2 bases and J shed 2 bases, with 4 bases lying between them. The germline CDR1 and CDR2 sequences are MNHEY and SVGAGI. CDR3 length: 14 amino acids. The CDR3 reads CASSYQTYNSPLHF. The CDR3 DNA follows: TGTGCCAGCAGTTACCAGACCTATAATTCACCCCTCCACTTT.

Many counts were recorded for this clonotype. One end of the junction fails to match germline, which may point to a read error. The genes are TRBV5-1 and TRBJ2-1; 7 nucleotides align to TRBD2. This CDR3 is 13 amino acids long. The germline CDR1 and CDR2 sequences are SGHRS and YFSETQ. The CDR3 loop reads CASSLFGGNEQFF. CDR3 DNA sequence: TGTGCCAGCAGCTTATTCGGGGGGAATGAGCAGTTCTTC. Full variable domain (remainder filled in from reference TRBV5-1 and TRBJ2-1): KAGVTQTPRYLIKTRGQQVTLSCSPISGHRSVSWYQQTPGQGLQFLFEYFSETQRNKGNFPGRFSGRQFSNSRSEMNVSTLELGDSALYLCASSLFGGNEQFFGPGTRLTVL.

The V call is TRBV27, the J call TRBJ2-1; D perhaps matches TRBD2 (6 bases). The CDR3 is 14 residues long. V lost 2 bases to trimming and J lost 10 bases, with 15 bases between them. Germline assignment: CDR1 MNHEY and CDR2 SMNVEV (reference sequence). Here the CDR3 DNA reads TGTGCCAGCAGTTTACTGGGACTTACAGGCGAGCAGTTCTTC. Amino acid sequence: CASSLLGLTGEQFF.

The chain couples TRBV29-1 to TRBJ2-3; 9 bases map to TRBD2. V trimming: 4 bases; J trimming: 3 bases; junction bases outside the gene matches: 8. This CDR3 spans 15 amino acids. From germline, CDR1 is SQVTM and CDR2 ANQGSEA. CDR3 DNA: TGCAGCGTTGCCTTAGCGGGAGTTAGGACAGATACGCAGTATTTT. Its translation is CSVALAGVRTDTQYF.

This clonotype was found a few times. One end of the junction fails to match germline, which may point to a read error. The V and J genes are TRBV7-7 and TRBJ2-5; tentatively, D is TRBD2 (5 bases). This CDR3 comprises 14 residues. CDR1 and CDR2 from the germline V gene are SSHAT and FNYEAQ (reference sequence). The CDR3 reads CASSLTDSRGTQYF. In DNA, the CDR3 is TGTGCTAGCAGCTTAACGGACTCCCGGGGGACCCAGTACTTC.

This chain connects TRBV11-2 to TRBJ1-6, with D possibly being TRBD1 (5 bases). Germline V CDR1 and CDR2: SGHAT, FQNNGV. Trimming stripped 3 bases from V and 15 bases from J, with 12 bases between. The CDR3 is 12 amino acids. CDR3 loop: CASSFRQGFLHF. The DNA for the CDR3 is TGTGCCAGCAGCTTTCGGCAGGGTTTCCTCCACTTT. The whole variable domain, remainder taken from reference TRBV11-2 and TRBJ1-6, is EAGVAQSPRYKIIEKRQSVAFWCNPISGHATLYWYQQILGQGPKLLIQFQNNGVVDDSQLPKDRFSAERLKGVDSTLKIQPAKLEDSAVYLCASSFRQGFLHFGNGTRLTVT.

The table lists this clonotype with a few counts. The J gene is TRBJ2-1, the V gene TRBV12-3 or TRBV12-4; 8 bases fit TRBD2. The CDR3 consists of 12 residues. The trim removed 5 bases at V and 7 bases at J, leaving 1 base unmatched. The DNA of the CDR3 is TGTGCCAGCAGTGGGACTAGGAATGAGCAGTTCTTC. It encodes CASSGTRNEQFF.

This clonotype was detected a few times. The V and J genes are TRBV7-2 and TRBJ1-2; possible D gene TRBD1, 6 bases. Germline lookup yields CDR1 SGHTA and CDR2 FQGNSA. This CDR3 is 15 amino acids long. V lost 1 base to trimming and J lost 7 bases, with 16 bases between them. CDR3 nucleotides: TGTGCCAGCAGCTTAGAGCGGGGGCGCGGGAGTGGCTACACCTTC. The encoded protein is CASSLERGRGSGYTF.

The V and J genes are TRBV27 and TRBJ2-1; a possible D gene is TRBD2 (6 bases). Trimming removed 8 bases at V and 9 bases at J, with 14 bases between. The germline gives CDR1 MNHEY, CDR2 SMNVEV (reference sequence). This CDR3 has 12 amino acids. CDR3 in amino acids: CASGLLGGEQFF. CDR3 DNA: TGTGCCAGCGGATTGTTGGGAGGTGAGCAGTTCTTC.

The genes are TRBV20-1 and TRBJ1-1; D might be TRBD1 (5 bases). Germline values: CDR1 DFQATT, CDR2 SNEGSKA (reference sequence). This CDR3 contains 16 residues. Trimming cost V 2 bases and J 0 bases, with 16 bases left between them. The CDR3 reads CSARRAGSPLNTEAFF. The DNA of the CDR3 is TGCAGTGCTAGACGCGCAGGGAGCCCTCTGAACACTGAAGCTTTCTTT.

This clonotype was seen at least ten times. The chain recombines TRBV20-1 with TRBJ1-2, with unresolved D. Germline V gives CDR1 DFQATT, CDR2 SNEGSKA (reference sequence). V lost 3 bases and J lost 2, with 10 bases in between. The CDR3 loop spans 13 amino acids. The CDR3 sequence: CSASVGDNYGYTF. The CDR3 DNA reads TGCAGTGCTAGCGTCGGAGACAACTATGGCTACACCTTC.

This rearrangement joins TRBV9 to TRBJ1-1; D not resolved. V lost 4 bases and J lost 5, with 18 bases in between. CDR3 length equals 15 residues. CDR1 and CDR2 from the germline V gene are SGDLS and YYNGEE. CDR3 nucleotide sequence: TGTGCCAGCAGCACAGAGACGGGGTTGGGGACTGAAGCTTTCTTT. This gives the protein CASSTETGLGTEAFF.

With respect to this clonotype: Relative to the germline gene, one junction end is altered; a read error may explain this. CDR3 sequence reads: CGVKSRTSGNEQYF. The CDR3 DNA reads TGCGGCGTTAAGTCAAGGACTAGCGGGAATGAGCAGTACTTC. The chain links TRBV29-1 to TRBJ2-7, with 12 positions matching TRBD2. Looked up from germline, CDR1 is SQVTM and CDR2 is ANQGSEA. This CDR3 is built from 14 residues.

Only a few counts were recorded for this clonotype. The CDR3 is CASSPGRNPYEQYF. The CDR3 region has the DNA TGTGCCAGCAGCCCTGGACGGAACCCCTACGAGCAGTACTTC. The V and J genes are TRBV7-3 and TRBJ2-7; D gene ambiguous. Trimming left V 5 bases short and J 2 bases short, with 13 bases between. The CDR3 sequence is 14 residues long. CDR1 is SGHTA and CDR2 is FQGTGA in the germline V gene. Full variable domain (outside the CDR3, taken from reference TRBV7-3 and TRBJ2-7): GAGVSQTPSNKVTEKGKYVELRCDPISGHTALYWYRQSLGQGPEFLIYFQGTGAADDSGLPNDRFFAVRPEGSVSTLKIQRTERGDSAVYLCASSPGRNPYEQYFGPGTRLTVT.

The genes are TRBV20-1 and TRBJ2-7; TRBD1 is a possible D gene (7 bases). The last part of the DNA fits TRBJ2-5 better; the J call may be wrong. There are 13 residues in the CDR3. Germline V gene lookup returns CDR1 DFQATT and CDR2 SNEGSKA (reference sequence). The CDR3 protein is CSARRGPWETQYF. The CDR3 DNA is TGCAGTGCCCGGAGGGGGCCTTGGGAGACCCAGTACTTC.

For this clonotype: The junction departs from germline at one end; a sequencing error may be responsible. The chain uses TRBV12-3 or TRBV12-4 and TRBJ1-2, with D unresolved. This CDR3 contains 15 residues. CDR3: CASSIGPNTNYGYTF. The CDR3 region has the DNA TGCGCCAGCAGTATAGGCCCCAACACTAACTATGGCTACACCTTC.